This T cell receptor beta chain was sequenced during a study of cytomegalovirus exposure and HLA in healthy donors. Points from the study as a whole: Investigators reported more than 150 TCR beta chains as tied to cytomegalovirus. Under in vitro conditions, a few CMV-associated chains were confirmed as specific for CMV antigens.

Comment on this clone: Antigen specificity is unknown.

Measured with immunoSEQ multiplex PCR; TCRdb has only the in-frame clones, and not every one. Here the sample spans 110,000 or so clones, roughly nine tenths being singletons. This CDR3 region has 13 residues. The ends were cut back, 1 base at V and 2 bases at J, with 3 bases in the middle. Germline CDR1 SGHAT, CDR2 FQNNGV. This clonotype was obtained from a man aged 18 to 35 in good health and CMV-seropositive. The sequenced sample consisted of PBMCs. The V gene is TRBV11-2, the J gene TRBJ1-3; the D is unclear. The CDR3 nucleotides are TGTGCCAGCAGCTTAGTAACTGGAAACACCATATATTTT. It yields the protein CASSLVTGNTIYF. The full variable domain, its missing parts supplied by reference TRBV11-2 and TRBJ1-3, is EAGVAQSPRYKIIEKRQSVAFWCNPISGHATLYWYQQILGQGPKLLIQFQNNGVVDDSQLPKDRFSAERLKGVDSTLKIQPAKLEDSAVYLCASSLVTGNTIYFGEGSWLTVV.